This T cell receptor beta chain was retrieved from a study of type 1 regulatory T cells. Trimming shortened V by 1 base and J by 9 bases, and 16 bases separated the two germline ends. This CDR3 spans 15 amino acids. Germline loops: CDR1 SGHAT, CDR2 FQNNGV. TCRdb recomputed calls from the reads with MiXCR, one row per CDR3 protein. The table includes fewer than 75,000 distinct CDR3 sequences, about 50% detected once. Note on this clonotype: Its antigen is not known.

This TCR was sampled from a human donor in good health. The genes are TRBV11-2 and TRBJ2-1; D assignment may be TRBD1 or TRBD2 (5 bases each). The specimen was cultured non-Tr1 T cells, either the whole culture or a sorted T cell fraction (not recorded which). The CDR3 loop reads CASSLGGSRQGEQFF. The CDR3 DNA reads TGTGCCAGCAGCTTAGGGGGGAGTAGGCAAGGTGAGCAGTTCTTC.